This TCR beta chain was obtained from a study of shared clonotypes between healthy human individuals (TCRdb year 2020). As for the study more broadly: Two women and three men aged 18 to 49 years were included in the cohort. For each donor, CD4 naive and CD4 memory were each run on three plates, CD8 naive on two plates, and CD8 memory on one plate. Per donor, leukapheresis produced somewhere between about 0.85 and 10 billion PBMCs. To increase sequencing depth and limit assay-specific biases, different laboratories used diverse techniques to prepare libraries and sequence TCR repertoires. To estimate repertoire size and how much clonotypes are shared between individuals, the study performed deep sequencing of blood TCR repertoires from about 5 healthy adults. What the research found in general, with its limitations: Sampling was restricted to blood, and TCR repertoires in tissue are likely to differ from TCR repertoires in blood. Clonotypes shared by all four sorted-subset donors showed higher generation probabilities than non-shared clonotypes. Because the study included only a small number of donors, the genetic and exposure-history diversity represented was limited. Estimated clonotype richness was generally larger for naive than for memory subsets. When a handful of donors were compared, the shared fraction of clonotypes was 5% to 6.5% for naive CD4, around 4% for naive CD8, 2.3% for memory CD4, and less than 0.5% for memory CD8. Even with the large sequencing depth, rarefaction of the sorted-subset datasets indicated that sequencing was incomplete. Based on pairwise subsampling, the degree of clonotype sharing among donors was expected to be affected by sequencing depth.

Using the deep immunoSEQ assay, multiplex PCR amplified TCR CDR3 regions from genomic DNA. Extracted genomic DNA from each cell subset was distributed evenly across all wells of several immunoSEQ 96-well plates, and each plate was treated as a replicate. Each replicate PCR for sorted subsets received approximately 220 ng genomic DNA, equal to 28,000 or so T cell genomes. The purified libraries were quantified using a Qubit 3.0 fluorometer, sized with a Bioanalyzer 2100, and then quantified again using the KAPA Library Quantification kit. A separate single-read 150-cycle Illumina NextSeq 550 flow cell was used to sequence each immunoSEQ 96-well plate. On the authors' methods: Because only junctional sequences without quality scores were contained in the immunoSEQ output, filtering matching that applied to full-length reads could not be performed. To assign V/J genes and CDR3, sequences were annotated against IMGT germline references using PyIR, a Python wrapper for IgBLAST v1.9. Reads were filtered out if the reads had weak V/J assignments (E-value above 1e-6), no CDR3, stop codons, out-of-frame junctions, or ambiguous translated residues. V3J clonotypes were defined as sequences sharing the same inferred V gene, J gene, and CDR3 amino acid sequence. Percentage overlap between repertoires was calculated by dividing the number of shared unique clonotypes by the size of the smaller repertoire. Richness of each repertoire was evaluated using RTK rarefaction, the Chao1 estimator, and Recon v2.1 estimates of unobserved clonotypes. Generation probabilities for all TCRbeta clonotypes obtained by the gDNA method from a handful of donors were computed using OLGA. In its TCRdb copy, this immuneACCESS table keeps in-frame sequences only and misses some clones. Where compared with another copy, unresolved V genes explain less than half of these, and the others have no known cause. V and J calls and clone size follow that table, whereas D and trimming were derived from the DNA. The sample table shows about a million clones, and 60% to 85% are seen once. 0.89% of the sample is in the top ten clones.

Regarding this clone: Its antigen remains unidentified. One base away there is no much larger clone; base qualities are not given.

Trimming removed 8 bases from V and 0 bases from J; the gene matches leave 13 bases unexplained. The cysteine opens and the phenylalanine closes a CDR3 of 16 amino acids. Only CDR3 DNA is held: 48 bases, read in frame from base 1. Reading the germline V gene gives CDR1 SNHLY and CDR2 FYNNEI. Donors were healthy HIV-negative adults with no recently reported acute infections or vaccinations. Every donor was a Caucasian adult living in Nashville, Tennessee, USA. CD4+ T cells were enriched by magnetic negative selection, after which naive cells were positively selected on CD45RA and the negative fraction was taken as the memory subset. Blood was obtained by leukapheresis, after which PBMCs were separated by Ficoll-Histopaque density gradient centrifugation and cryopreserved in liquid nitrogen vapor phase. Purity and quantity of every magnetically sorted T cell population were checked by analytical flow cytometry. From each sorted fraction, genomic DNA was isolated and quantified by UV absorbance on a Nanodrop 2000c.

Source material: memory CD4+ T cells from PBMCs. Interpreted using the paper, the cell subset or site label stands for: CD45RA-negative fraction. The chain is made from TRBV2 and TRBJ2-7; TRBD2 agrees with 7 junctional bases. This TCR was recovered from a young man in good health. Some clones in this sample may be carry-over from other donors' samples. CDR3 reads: CASPPPIAGISYEQYF. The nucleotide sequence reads TGTGCCAGCCCCCCCCCGATAGCGGGTATCTCCTACGAGCAGTACTTC.